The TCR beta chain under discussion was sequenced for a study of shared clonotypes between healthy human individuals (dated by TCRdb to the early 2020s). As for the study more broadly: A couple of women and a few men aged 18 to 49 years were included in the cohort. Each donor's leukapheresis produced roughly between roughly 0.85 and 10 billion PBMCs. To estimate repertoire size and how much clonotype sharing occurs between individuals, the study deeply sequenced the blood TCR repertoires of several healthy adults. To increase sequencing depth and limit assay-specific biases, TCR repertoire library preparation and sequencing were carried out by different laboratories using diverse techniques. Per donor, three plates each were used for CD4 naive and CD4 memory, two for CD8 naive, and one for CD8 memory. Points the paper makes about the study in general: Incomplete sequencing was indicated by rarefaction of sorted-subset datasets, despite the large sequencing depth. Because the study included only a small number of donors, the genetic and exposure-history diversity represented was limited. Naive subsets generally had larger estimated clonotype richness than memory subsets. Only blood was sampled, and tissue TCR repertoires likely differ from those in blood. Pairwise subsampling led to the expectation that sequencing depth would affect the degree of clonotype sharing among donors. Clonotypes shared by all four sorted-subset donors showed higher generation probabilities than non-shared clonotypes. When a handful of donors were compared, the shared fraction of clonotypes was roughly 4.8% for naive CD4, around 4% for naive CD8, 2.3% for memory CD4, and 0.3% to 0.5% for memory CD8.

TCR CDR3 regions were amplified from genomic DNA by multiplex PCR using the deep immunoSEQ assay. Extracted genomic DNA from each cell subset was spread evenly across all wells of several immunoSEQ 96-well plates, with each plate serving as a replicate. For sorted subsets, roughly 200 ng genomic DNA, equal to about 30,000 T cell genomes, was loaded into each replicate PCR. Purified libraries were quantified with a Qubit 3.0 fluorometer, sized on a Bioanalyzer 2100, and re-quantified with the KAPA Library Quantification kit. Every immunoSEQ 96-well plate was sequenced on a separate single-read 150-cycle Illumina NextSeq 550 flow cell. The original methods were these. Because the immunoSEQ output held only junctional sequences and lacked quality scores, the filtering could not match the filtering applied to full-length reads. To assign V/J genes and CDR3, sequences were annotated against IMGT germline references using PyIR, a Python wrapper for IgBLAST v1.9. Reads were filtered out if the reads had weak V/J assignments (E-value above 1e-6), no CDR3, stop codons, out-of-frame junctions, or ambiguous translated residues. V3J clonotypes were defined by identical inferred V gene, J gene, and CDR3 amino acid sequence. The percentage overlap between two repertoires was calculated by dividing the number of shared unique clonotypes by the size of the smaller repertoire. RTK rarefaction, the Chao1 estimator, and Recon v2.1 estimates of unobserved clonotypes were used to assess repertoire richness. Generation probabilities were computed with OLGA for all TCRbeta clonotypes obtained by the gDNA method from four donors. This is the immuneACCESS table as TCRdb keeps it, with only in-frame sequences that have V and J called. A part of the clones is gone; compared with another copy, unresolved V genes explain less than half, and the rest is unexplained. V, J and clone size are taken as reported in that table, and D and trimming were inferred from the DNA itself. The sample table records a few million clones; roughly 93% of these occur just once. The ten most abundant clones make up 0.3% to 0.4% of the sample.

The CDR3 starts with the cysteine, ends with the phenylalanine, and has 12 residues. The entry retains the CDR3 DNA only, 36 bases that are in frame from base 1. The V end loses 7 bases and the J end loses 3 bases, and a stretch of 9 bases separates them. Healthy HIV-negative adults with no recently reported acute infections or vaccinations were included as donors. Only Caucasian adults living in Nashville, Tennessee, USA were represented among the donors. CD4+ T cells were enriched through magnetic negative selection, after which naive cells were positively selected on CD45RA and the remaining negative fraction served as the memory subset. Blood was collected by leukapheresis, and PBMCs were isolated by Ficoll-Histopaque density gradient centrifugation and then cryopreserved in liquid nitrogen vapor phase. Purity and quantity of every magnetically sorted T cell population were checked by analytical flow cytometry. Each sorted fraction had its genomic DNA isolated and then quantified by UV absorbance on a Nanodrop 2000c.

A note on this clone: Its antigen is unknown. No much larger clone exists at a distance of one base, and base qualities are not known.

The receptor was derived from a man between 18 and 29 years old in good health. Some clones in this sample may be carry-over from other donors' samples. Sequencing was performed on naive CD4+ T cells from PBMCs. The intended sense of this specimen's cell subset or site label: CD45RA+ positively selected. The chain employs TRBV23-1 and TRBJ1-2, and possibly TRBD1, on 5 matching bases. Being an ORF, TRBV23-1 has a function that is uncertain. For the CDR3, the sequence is CASKGRDYGYTF. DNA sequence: TGCGCCAGCAAGGGCAGGGACTATGGCTACACCTTC.